The present entry profiles one TCR beta chain with its context. The CDR3 sequence is 15 residues long. Trimming removed 3 bases from V and 3 bases from J, with 15 bases in between. Germline values: CDR1 MGHRA, CDR2 YSYEKL. The data were taken from a study of blood T cell repertoires in COVID-19. Study-level information: The United States, Italy and Spain provided the acute and convalescent COVID-19 samples. T cells, B-cell-depleted T cells, or PBMCs supplied cDNA or gDNA.

In the original workflow: Reference gene primer amplification gave estimated nucleated cell counts. Using immunoSEQ multiplex PCR, the repertoire was profiled, and TCRdb retains in-frame clones only, with some absent. Clonal size and the V and J genes are those of that table, whereas D and trimming came from the DNA. The table has 200,000 to 250,000 clones, about 90% seen once. This chain links TRBV4-1 with TRBJ2-7; a weak D match, TRBD1 (7 bases). Sample: peripheral blood. The TCR comes from a man in his sixties with COVID-19, enrolled during active disease. The CDR3 DNA is TGCGCCAGCAGCCAGGCGGGACAGCCCAACTACGAGCAGTACTTC. Amino acid sequence: CASSQAGQPNYEQYF.